This T cell receptor beta chain was identified during a study of cytomegalovirus exposure and HLA in healthy donors. Study summary: The study placed 70% to 85% of its approximately 400 genotyped donors in the Caucasian-associated ancestry cluster.

This CDR3 is built from 14 residues. Germline CDR1 is SGHVS and CDR2 is FNYEAQ. Deletions cut 4 bases from V and 1 base from J, with 10 bases between. Notes on this clone: What it recognizes is unknown.

Findings of the study overall: In all likelihood, a cluster of highly shared sequence variants was a sequencing artifact. It was reported in a later analysis that an Asian-associated ancestry cluster showed fewer N-insertions than the roughly 670-donor mean. In a later analysis, HLA-associated beta chains showed higher expansion and lower generation probabilities than comparable chains.

Both 60 Vbeta primers and 13 Jbeta primers went into the PCR. Sequencing used immunoSEQ multiplex PCR; TCRdb keeps in-frame clones, though not all of them. The table has under 55,000 clones, about 73% seen once. Sequences were obtained from PBMCs. The chain has TRBV7-6 and TRBJ2-5, with a tentative D call TRBD1 (6 bases). The receptor was isolated from a woman under 40 in good health and CMV-seronegative. DNA for the CDR3: TGTGCCAGCAGCTCATGGGACACCCAAGAGACCCAGTACTTC. Protein: CASSSWDTQETQYF.